One sample yielded the 15 T cell receptor beta chains listed below, sequenced in a study of CD8 T cells in Susac syndrome. Random hexamers were used to reverse transcribe the RNA input (about 0.5 to 1 ug). TCRdb re-called the immunoSEQ multiplex PCR reads with MiXCR, one entry per CDR3 protein. The table includes under 200,000 distinct CDR3 sequences, about 95% detected once. Sample: CD4+ T cells from PBMCs. The receptors here all came from a human donor in good health.

The chain recombines TRBV13 with TRBJ1-4, with 9 positions matching TRBD1. V lost 5 bases and J lost 6; bases outside the gene matches: 4. This CDR3 has 14 amino acids. Germline V gene sequence: CDR1 PRHDT, CDR2 FYEKMQ (reference sequence). The CDR3 reads CASSPDRGDEKLFF. For the CDR3, the DNA is TGTGCCAGCAGCCCGGACAGGGGCGATGAAAAACTGTTTTTT.

V is TRBV12-3 or TRBV12-4 and J is TRBJ2-4; 10 nucleotides align to TRBD1. This CDR3 spans 14 amino acids. The J segment lost 9 bases and the V segment lost 4 bases, leaving 6 bases of the junction unmatched. As DNA, the CDR3 is TGTGCCAGCAGTTCTCCGGACAGGGGGGGCATTCAGTACTTC. Protein: CASSSPDRGGIQYF.

The rearrangement joins TRBV5-1 to TRBJ2-1, with 13 bases matching TRBD2. This CDR3 has 14 residues. With V trimmed by 7 bases and J by 7 bases, 5 bases remained unmatched. Germline assignment: CDR1 SGHRS and CDR2 YFSETQ. The CDR3 spells CASETSGGANEQFF. The CDR3 nucleotides are TGCGCCAGCGAAACTAGCGGGGGGGCGAATGAGCAGTTCTTC.

CDR3 loop: CASSGDSASYNEQFF. The CDR3 DNA reads TGTGCCAGCAGCGGCGACAGTGCATCCTACAATGAGCAGTTCTTC. The chain carries TRBV9 and TRBJ2-1; a possible D gene is TRBD1 (5 bases). The germline gives CDR1 SGDLS, CDR2 YYNGEE. The V and J ends lost 3 bases and 1 base respectively, with 11 bases between them. The CDR3 covers 15 residues.

V and J are TRBV29-1 and TRBJ2-2; 9 nucleotides line up with TRBD2. J gave up 4 bases and V 7 bases, and 16 bases lay outside the gene matches. This CDR3 has 17 residues. In germline, CDR1 is SQVTM, CDR2 ANQGSEA. The CDR3 region is CSARVFSGGRGTGELFF. In DNA, the CDR3 is TGCAGCGCCCGCGTTTTCAGCGGGGGGCGGGGCACCGGGGAGCTGTTTTTT.

The J gene is TRBJ1-2, the V gene TRBV20-1; possibly TRBD1 for D (6 bases). Germline V lookup: CDR1 DFQATT, CDR2 SNEGSKA (reference sequence). V was cut by 5 bases and J by 5 bases, with 9 bases left in between. The CDR3 is made up of 11 amino acids. CDR3 sequence: CSALDRYGYTF. The CDR3 nucleotides read TGCAGTGCTTTGGACAGATATGGCTACACCTTC.

The J gene is TRBJ1-6, the V gene TRBV20-1; D remains unclear. CDR1 and CDR2 (germline): DFQATT, SNEGSKA (reference sequence). The CDR3 consists of 14 residues. With 6 bases removed from V and 5 bases from J, the gap between germline ends came to 14 bases. CDR3 region: CSATQTHDNSPLHF. DNA of the CDR3: TGCAGTGCCACACAGACCCATGATAATTCACCCCTCCACTTT.

V gene TRBV5-6 combines with J gene TRBJ1-4; 8 positions agree with TRBD1. Germline trimming cut 3 bases from V and 7 bases from J; bases unmatched to any gene: 5. The CDR3 sequence is 14 residues long. Germline CDR1 SGHDT, CDR2 YYEEEE. Written as DNA, the CDR3 is TGTGCCAGCAGCTACGGACAGGGTAGTGAAAAACTGTTTTTT. Its protein product is CASSYGQGSEKLFF.

V and J are TRBV3-1 and TRBJ2-3; D remains ambiguous. The germline gives CDR1 LGHDT, CDR2 YNNKEL (reference sequence). CDR3 length equals 12 residues. Trimming pared 2 bases from V and 2 bases from J, leaving 2 bases between. CDR3 in amino acids: CASSQITDTQYF. The CDR3 DNA sequence: TGTGCCAGCAGCCAAATCACAGATACGCAGTATTTT.

V gene TRBV20-1 combines with J gene TRBJ2-7, with D perhaps TRBD1 (5 bases). The CDR3 extends over 12 amino acids. CDR1 and CDR2 from the germline V gene are DFQATT and SNEGSKA (reference sequence). Trimming removed 1 base from V and 6 bases from J, with 10 bases in between. The CDR3 sequence: CSARVRASEQYF. CDR3 DNA sequence: TGCAGTGCTAGAGTCAGGGCTAGCGAGCAGTACTTC.

The rearrangement joins TRBV12-5 to TRBJ2-7, with a possible D match to TRBD1 (6 bases). Germline CDR1 reads LGHNT; CDR2 reads FRNRAP. Between the trimmed V and J ends, which lost 6 bases and 5 bases, there was a span of 20 bases. The CDR3 has 15 residues. CDR3 bases: TGTGCTAGTGGCCCCATTGACCAGGGGACCCACGAGCAGTACTTC. It yields the protein CASGPIDQGTHEQYF.

V gene TRBV19 combines with J gene TRBJ2-7; D tentatively reads TRBD1 or TRBD2 (5 bases each). The CDR3 has 13 amino acids. CDR1 LNHDA and CDR2 SQIVND come from the germline V gene (reference sequence). The V gene lost 3 bases and the J gene lost 6 bases, with 12 bases spanning the gap. CDR3 bases: TGTGCCAGTAGTATCTCTGGGACGGGCGAGCAGTACTTC. This translates into CASSISGTGEQYF.

This chain joins TRBV9 and TRBJ2-5; 8 positions agree with TRBD1. Germline V gene data show CDR1 as SGDLS and CDR2 as YYNGEE. Trimming cost V 3 bases and J 4 bases; bases outside gene matches: 11. The CDR3 has 16 amino acids. CDR3 bases: TGTGCCAGCAGCGCGCGGACCGGACAGGGCCCAGAGACCCAGTACTTC. This encodes CASSARTGQGPETQYF.

V and J are TRBV7-9 and TRBJ2-7; D remains ambiguous. The CDR3 is 11 residues long. Germline lookup yields CDR1 SEHNR and CDR2 FQNEAQ (reference sequence). The V and J ends lost 3 bases and 6 bases respectively, with 6 bases between them. This CDR3 is CASSFGSEQYF. CDR3 bases: TGTGCCAGCAGCTTTGGCAGCGAGCAGTACTTC.

This chain links TRBV5-1 with TRBJ2-5; possible D gene TRBD1, 5 bases. Germline V gene sequence: CDR1 SGHRS, CDR2 YFSETQ. V was shortened by 0 bases and J by 4 bases, with 10 bases between the two germline ends. The CDR3 has 14 residues. The CDR3 loop is CASSLAGQGETQYF. The CDR3 DNA reads TGCGCCAGCAGCTTGGCCGGGCAGGGAGAGACCCAGTACTTC.